These 21 T cell receptor beta chains came from one sample sequenced in a study of blood T cell repertoires in COVID-19. Data came from immunoSEQ multiplex PCR; TCRdb stores just in-frame clones and leaves some out. The sample lists fewer than 25,000 clones, over 70% occurring once. The sequencing sample was made of peripheral blood. The receptor set was obtained from a human donor with active COVID-19. The donor label of this sample is uncertain.

The gene calls are TRBV7-3 and TRBJ2-1, with 8 bases fitting TRBD1. V lost 2 bases to trimming and J lost 2 bases; unmatched junction nucleotides: 5. CDR3 length: 16 amino acids. CDR1 and CDR2 (germline): SGHTA, FQGTGA. The CDR3: CASSLFRDRTYNEQFF. Here the CDR3 DNA reads TGTGCCAGCAGCTTATTCCGGGACAGGACCTACAATGAGCAGTTCTTC.

This clone occurred once. The chain links TRBV19 to TRBJ2-2; 10 positions agree with TRBD1. Germline CDR1 reads LNHDA; CDR2 reads SQIVND (reference sequence). The trim removed 9 bases at V and 1 base at J, leaving 8 bases unmatched. The CDR3 length is 16 residues. CDR3 sequence (DNA): TGTGCCAGGACCTATGGGACAGGGGTGAACACCGGGGAGCTGTTTTTT. This sequence encodes CARTYGTGVNTGELFF.

The chain links TRBV14 to TRBJ2-1; tentative D call: TRBD1 (5 bases). This CDR3 contains 15 residues. Germline assignment: CDR1 SGHDN and CDR2 FVKESK. Trimming stripped 1 base from V and 0 bases from J, with 7 bases between. The CDR3 bases are TGTGCCAGCAGCCAAGGACAGTTCTCCTACAATGAGCAGTTCTTC. Translation: CASSQGQFSYNEQFF. Filled out from reference TRBV14 and TRBJ2-1, the complete variable domain reads EAGVTQFPSHSVIEKGQTVTLRCDPISGHDNLYWYRRVMGKEIKFLLHFVKESKQDESGMPNNRFLAERTGGTYSTLKVQPAELEDSGVYFCASSQGQFSYNEQFFGPGTRLTVL.

The chain has TRBV5-1 and TRBJ2-1, with a possible D match to TRBD1 (6 bases). Looked up from germline, CDR1 is SGHRS and CDR2 is YFSETQ. This CDR3 has 13 residues. Trimming took off 6 bases at V and 4 bases at J, with 11 bases between the two ends. Here the CDR3 DNA reads TGCGCCAGCACCTTAACAGGGTACAATGAGCAGTTCTTC. Protein: CASTLTGYNEQFF.

This clone was recorded a few times. The rearrangement joins TRBV12-3 or TRBV12-4 to TRBJ2-2, with D possibly TRBD2 on 5 matching bases. This CDR3 is 12 amino acids long. Trimming removed 5 bases from V and 6 bases from J, with 7 bases in between. The CDR3 loop reads CASSQRAGELFF. The CDR3 nucleotides read TGTGCCAGCAGTCAGAGGGCCGGGGAGCTGTTTTTT.

The CDR3 loop reads CASSYRGQYSGNTIYF. The DNA of the CDR3 is TGTGCCAGCAGTTACAGGGGACAGTACTCTGGAAACACCATATATTTT. J is TRBJ1-3 and V is TRBV6-2 or TRBV6-3; 7 nucleotides align to TRBD1. Germline-derived CDR1 and CDR2 are MNHEY and SVGEGT. The CDR3 loop spans 16 amino acids. After removal of 2 bases from V and 0 bases from J, the junction contained 4 bases not matched to a gene.

The chain joins TRBV7-6 to TRBJ2-7; D uncertain. The CDR3 spans 15 residues. V was clipped by 5 bases and J by 2 bases, with 16 bases between them. CDR1 is SGHVS and CDR2 is FNYEAQ in the germline V gene. The CDR3 loop reads CASSPTPLGAYEQYF. Here the CDR3 DNA reads TGTGCCAGCAGCCCCACCCCGCTAGGAGCCTACGAGCAGTACTTC.

The rearrangement uses TRBV18 and TRBJ2-7; 9 bases map to TRBD2. Unmatched junction bases numbered 11, after V lost 6 bases and J lost 5 bases. This CDR3 region has 15 residues. The germline CDR1 and CDR2 sequences are KGHSH and LQKENI. CDR3 sequence: CASSPYSGSLDEQYF. The CDR3 DNA reads TGTGCCAGCTCTCCGTATAGCGGGAGTCTCGACGAGCAGTACTTC.

The chain has TRBV7-9 and TRBJ2-7, with 10 bases identical to TRBD1. Looked up from germline, CDR1 is SEHNR and CDR2 is FQNEAQ (reference sequence). This CDR3 has 15 amino acids. The junction had 9 bases not matched to a gene; V was cut back by 5 bases and J by 5 bases. The CDR3 here is CASSAGQGFFDEQYF. CDR3 nucleotides: TGTGCCAGCAGCGCGGGACAGGGGTTTTTCGACGAGCAGTACTTC.

The CDR3 sequence: CASSILGQGNEQYF. Written as DNA, the CDR3 is TGTGCCAGTAGTATACTAGGACAGGGTAACGAGCAGTACTTC. The rearrangement links TRBV19 to TRBJ2-7; 8 bases are shared with TRBD1. Germline loops: CDR1 LNHDA, CDR2 SQIVND (reference sequence). V was pared by 2 bases and J by 5 bases, with 5 bases of the junction left unmatched. The CDR3 runs 14 residues.

The chain employs TRBV19 and TRBJ2-5, with 7 bases fitting TRBD2. V lost 7 bases and J lost 4; bases outside the gene matches: 6. The CDR3 extends over 13 amino acids. Germline CDR1 is LNHDA and CDR2 is SQIVND (reference sequence). This CDR3 is CASNRGVRETQYF. The CDR3 DNA reads as TGTGCCAGTAATCGGGGGGTACGAGAGACCCAGTACTTC.

The rearrangement uses TRBV4-1 and TRBJ2-1, with TRBD2 matching 9 bases. Germline trimming cut 4 bases from V and 3 bases from J; bases unmatched to any gene: 7. The CDR3 covers 16 residues. CDR1 is MGHRA and CDR2 is YSYEKL in the germline V gene. The CDR3 nucleotides read TGCGCCAGCAGCCGAGATGGACTAGCGCTCTACAATGAGCAGTTCTTC. Its translation is CASSRDGLALYNEQFF.

This clone was counted a few times. V usage is TRBV14 and J usage is TRBJ2-1; 7 bases match TRBD2. CDR1 and CDR2 (germline): SGHDN, FVKESK. With 4 bases clipped from V and 5 bases from J, the junction kept 20 bases outside the gene matches. The CDR3 sequence is 19 residues long. CDR3 DNA: TGTGCCAGCAGCCCCCGCCCAAGACTAGCCGGGCGGTCCAACAATGAGCAGTTCTTC. It yields the protein CASSPRPRLAGRSNNEQFF.

The rearrangement links TRBV28 to TRBJ2-7, with TRBD1 matching over 8 bases. This CDR3 region has 14 residues. Germline trimming cut 3 bases from V and 3 bases from J; bases unmatched to any gene: 4. Germline values: CDR1 MDHEN, CDR2 SYDVKM. The CDR3 protein is CASSFSGTGYEQYF. CDR3 in DNA: TGTGCCAGCAGTTTTTCCGGGACAGGCTACGAGCAGTACTTC.

The chain recombines TRBV7-9 with TRBJ1-2, with 9 positions matching TRBD1. V lost 5 bases to trimming and J lost 8 bases; unmatched junction nucleotides: 18. CDR3 length equals 17 residues. Germline loops: CDR1 SEHNR, CDR2 FQNEAQ (reference sequence). In DNA form, the CDR3 reads TGTGCCAGCAGCACAAATAGCGTACAGGGGGCCTGGGGAGGCTACACCTTC. This gives the protein CASSTNSVQGAWGGYTF.

The chain combines TRBV6-4 with TRBJ2-1; possibly TRBD2 for D (6 bases). This CDR3 has 13 residues. The germline CDR1 and CDR2 sequences are MRHNA and SNTAGT. The V end was cut by 4 bases, the J end by 10 bases, with 14 bases between. CDR3 amino acids: CASSAQGTSEQFF. The CDR3 DNA follows: TGTGCCAGCAGTGCCCAAGGGACTTCCGAGCAGTTCTTC.

The chain carries TRBV7-8 and TRBJ2-3; perhaps TRBD2 as D (5 bases). This CDR3 spans 15 amino acids. Germline-derived CDR1 and CDR2 are SGHVS and FQNEAQ. V shed 0 bases and J shed 6 bases, with 13 bases lying between them. The CDR3 loop reads CASSLATGEWDTQYF. CDR3 coding DNA: TGTGCCAGCAGCTTAGCGACCGGGGAATGGGATACGCAGTATTTT.

This clone appeared a few times. The chain links TRBV5-4 to TRBJ1-1, with D possibly being TRBD1 (5 bases). The germline gives CDR1 SGHNT, CDR2 YYREEE (reference sequence). The CDR3 is made up of 15 amino acids. Trimming left V 0 bases short and J 0 bases short, with 9 bases between. CDR3 sequence (DNA): TGTGCCAGCAGCTTGGACAGGCAGATGAACACTGAAGCTTTCTTT. Protein: CASSLDRQMNTEAFF.

This CDR3 reads CASSLDRGDTQYF. CDR3 nucleotide sequence: TGTGCCAGCAGCTTAGATCGCGGGGATACGCAGTATTTT. J is TRBJ2-3 and V is TRBV11-3, with D possibly TRBD2 on 5 matching bases. The length of the CDR3 is 13 residues. CDR1 SGHNT and CDR2 YENEEA come from the germline V gene. V was clipped by 0 bases and J by 6 bases, with 7 bases between them.

The chain employs TRBV27 and TRBJ1-2, with 9 nucleotides matching TRBD1. J lost 7 bases, V lost 4 bases, and 4 bases had no gene match. Germline V lookup: CDR1 MNHEY, CDR2 SMNVEV (reference sequence). The CDR3 runs to 13 residues. This CDR3 reads CASSSATGGGYTF. The CDR3 coding sequence is TGTGCCAGCAGTTCCGCGACAGGGGGTGGCTACACCTTC.

V usage is TRBV18 and J usage is TRBJ1-1; D possibly corresponds to TRBD1 (6 bases). V shed 4 bases and J shed 7 bases, with 13 bases lying between them. The CDR3 is made up of 13 amino acids. Germline-derived CDR1 and CDR2 are KGHSH and LQKENI. The CDR3 sequence: CASSQSRDIEAFF. In DNA, the CDR3 is TGTGCCAGCTCACAGAGCCGGGACATTGAAGCTTTCTTT.